This TCR beta chain was sequenced for a study of blood T cells in healthy people across ages. Germline CDR1 reads SGHTA; CDR2 reads FQGTGA. J lost 2 bases, V lost 1 base, and 5 bases had no gene match. The length of the CDR3 is 15 residues. This clonotype appeared a few times. Primers used in a second PCR of about 6 to 11 cycles were a sample-barcoded 5' primer and a J-beta primer mix. Each CDR3 protein is one row after TCRdb ran MiXCR on the 5' RACE reads. The top ten clones hold 3.7% of a sample with about 800,000 distinct CDR3 sequences, 25% of them seen once. The sample was also linked to a second study, of T cells of mothers and their children. From that second work: Donors were a few healthy Caucasian mothers and their six children. Evidence of persistent microchimeric T cell clones was absent.

This sequence originates from a boy younger than 18 in good health. Sequencing used blood. This chain uses TRBV7-3 with TRBJ2-7, with 7 bases lining up with TRBD2. CDR3 nucleotide sequence: TGTGCCAGCAGCTTAAGTAGCGGGCAACCCTACGAGCAGTACTTC. It codes for CASSLSSGQPYEQYF.